This T cell receptor (beta chain) was recovered during a study of cytomegalovirus exposure and HLA in healthy donors. Primers included in the PCR were 60 Vbeta and 13 Jbeta primers. The repertoire was sequenced with immunoSEQ multiplex PCR; TCRdb's copy has only in-frame clones and lacks some. The data contain more than 95,000 clones, around 77% of them singletons. Between the trimmed V and J ends, which lost 5 bases and 2 bases, there was a span of 7 bases. The CDR3 extends over 13 amino acids. Germline loops: CDR1 SEHNR, CDR2 FQNEAQ (reference sequence). As regards this clone: The antigen remains unidentified.

Whole-study results and caveats: The study dropped some indistinguishable V segments, TRBV6-2 and TRBV6-3 among them. The authors judged a highly shared variant cluster likely a sequencing artifact.

This clonotype originated in a woman between 35 and 50 years old in good health and CMV-seropositive. V usage is TRBV7-9 and J usage is TRBJ2-1, with unresolved D. Sequenced material: PBMCs. The CDR3 here is CASSPVAYNEQFF. DNA of the CDR3: TGTGCCAGCAGCCCCGTAGCCTACAATGAGCAGTTCTTC.